The T cell receptor (beta chain) under discussion was sequenced for a study of control samples from healthy donors and cancer patients. Here immunoSEQ multiplex PCR was the method, and the copy in TCRdb shows in-frame clones only, minus some. The data hold 75,000 to 90,000 clones, with roughly 86% observed a single time. This CDR3 is 12 amino acids long. Trimming left V 2 bases short and J 3 bases short, with 5 bases between. Germline CDR1 and CDR2: LNHNV and YYDKDF (reference sequence). The chain joins TRBV15 to TRBJ2-7; the D is unclear. The sequenced material came from blood. The sequence was collected from a man younger than 40 in good health. CDR3 amino acids: CATSRLNYEQYF. The CDR3 DNA reads as TGTGCCACCAGCAGACTAAACTACGAGCAGTACTTC.